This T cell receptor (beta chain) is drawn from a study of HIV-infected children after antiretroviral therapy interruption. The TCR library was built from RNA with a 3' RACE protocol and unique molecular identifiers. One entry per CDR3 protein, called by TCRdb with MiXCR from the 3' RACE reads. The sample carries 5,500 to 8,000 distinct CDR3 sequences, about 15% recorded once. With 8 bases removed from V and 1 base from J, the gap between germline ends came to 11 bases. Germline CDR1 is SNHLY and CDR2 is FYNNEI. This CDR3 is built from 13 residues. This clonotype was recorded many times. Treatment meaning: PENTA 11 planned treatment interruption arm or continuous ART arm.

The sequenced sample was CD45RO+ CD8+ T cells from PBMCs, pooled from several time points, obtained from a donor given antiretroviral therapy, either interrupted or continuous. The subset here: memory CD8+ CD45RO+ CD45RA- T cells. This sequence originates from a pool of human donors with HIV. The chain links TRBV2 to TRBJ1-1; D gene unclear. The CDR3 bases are TGTGCCAGCGTACGTCGGCAGAACACTGAAGCTTTCTTT. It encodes CASVRRQNTEAFF.